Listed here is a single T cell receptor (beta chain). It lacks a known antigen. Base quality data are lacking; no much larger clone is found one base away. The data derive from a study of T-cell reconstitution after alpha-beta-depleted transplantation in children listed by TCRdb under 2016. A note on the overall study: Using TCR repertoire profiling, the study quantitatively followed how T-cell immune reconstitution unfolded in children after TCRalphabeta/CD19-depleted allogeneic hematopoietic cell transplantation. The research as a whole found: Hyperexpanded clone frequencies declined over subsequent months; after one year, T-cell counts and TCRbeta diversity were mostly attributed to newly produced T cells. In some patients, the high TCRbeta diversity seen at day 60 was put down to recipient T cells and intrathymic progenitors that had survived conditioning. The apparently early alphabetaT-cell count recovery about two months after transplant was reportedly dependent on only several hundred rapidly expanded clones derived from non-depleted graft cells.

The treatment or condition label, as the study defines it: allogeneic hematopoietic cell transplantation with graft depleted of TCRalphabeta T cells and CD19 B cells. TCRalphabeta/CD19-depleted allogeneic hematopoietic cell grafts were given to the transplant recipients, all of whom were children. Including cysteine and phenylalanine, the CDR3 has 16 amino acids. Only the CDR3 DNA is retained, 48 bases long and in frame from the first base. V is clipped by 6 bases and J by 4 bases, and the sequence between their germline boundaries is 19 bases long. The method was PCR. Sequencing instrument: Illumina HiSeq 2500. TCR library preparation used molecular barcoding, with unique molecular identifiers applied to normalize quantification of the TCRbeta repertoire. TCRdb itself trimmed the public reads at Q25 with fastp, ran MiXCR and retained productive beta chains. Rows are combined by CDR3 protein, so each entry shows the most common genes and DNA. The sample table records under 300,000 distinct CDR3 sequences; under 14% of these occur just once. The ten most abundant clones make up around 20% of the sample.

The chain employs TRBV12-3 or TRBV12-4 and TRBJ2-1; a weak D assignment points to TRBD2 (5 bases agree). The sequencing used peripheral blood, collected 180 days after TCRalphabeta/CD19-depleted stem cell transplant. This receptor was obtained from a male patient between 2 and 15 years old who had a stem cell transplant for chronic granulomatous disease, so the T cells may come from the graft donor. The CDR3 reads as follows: CASSHPRGVRYNEQFF. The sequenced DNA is TGTGCCAGCAGCCATCCCCGGGGAGTGCGTTACAATGAGCAGTTCTTC.